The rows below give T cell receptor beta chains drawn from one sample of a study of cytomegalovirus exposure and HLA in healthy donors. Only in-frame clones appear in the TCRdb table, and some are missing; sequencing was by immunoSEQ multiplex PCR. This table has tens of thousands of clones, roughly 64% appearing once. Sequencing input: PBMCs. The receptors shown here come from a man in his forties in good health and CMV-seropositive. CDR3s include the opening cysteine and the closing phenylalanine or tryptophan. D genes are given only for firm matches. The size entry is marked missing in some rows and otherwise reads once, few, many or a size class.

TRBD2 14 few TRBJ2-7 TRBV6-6 TGTGCCAGCAGTTACGAGGGACTACCCTACGAGCAGTACTTC CASSYEGLPYEQYF
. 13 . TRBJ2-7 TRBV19 TGTGCCAGTAGTTACAGCTACTCCTACGAGCAGTACTTC CASSYSYSYEQYF
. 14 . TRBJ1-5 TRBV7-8 TGTGCCAGCAGCTTATCAGGGGAGCTTCAGCCCCAGCATTTT CASSLSGELQPQHF
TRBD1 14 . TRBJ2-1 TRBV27 TGTGCCAGCAGTTCGAGACAGGGTGGGAATGAGCAGTTCTTC CASSSRQGGNEQFF
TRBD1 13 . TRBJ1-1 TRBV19 TGTGCCAGTACCGAACAGGGGTTGGCTGAAGCTTTCTTT CASTEQGLAEAFF
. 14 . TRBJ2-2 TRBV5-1 TGCGCCAGCAGAATGCTCGGGGACACCGGGGAGCTGTTTTTT CASRMLGDTGELFF
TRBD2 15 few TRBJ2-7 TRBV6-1 TGTGCCAGCAGAAGGAGCGGGGGTTTCTCCTACGAGCAGTACTTC CASRRSGGFSYEQYF
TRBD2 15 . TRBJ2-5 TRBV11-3 TGTGCCAGCAGTTGGGGGGGGGAAGAACTTGAGACCCAGTACTTC CASSWGGEELETQYF
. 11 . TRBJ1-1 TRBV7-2 TGTGCCAGCAGCTTAGCGGGCGGGTCCCTCTTT CASSLAGGSLF
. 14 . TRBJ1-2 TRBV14 TGTGCCAGCAGCCAAGGAGGCAGTAGCTATGGCTACACCTTC CASSQGGSSYGYTF
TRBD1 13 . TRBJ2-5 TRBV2 TGTGCCAGCAGGACGGGACAGGGTGAGACCCAGTACTTC CASRTGQGETQYF
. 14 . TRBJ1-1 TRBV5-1 TGCGCCAGCAGAATGCAAGCGGCTGGAGCTGAAGCTTTCTTT CASRMQAAGAEAFF
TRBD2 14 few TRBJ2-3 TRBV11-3 TGTGCCAGCAGCTTAGGGCTAGCGGGGGTGGCGCAGTATTTT CASSLGLAGVAQYF
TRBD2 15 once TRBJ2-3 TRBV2 TGTGCCAGCAGCAGTAGCGGGGGGGTAACAGATACGCAGTATTTT CASSSSGGVTDTQYF
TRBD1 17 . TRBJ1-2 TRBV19 TGTGCCAGTAGTGGAACCGGGACAGGAGATACTAACTATGGCTACACCTTC CASSGTGTGDTNYGYTF
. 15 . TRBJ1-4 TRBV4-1 TGCGCCAGCAGCCGGGATGGGGGGGGGAATGAAAAACTGTTTTTT CASSRDGGGNEKLFF
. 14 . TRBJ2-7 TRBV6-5 TGTGCCAGCAGAGAACTTCTGTTTCCTTACGAGCAGTACTTC CASRELLFPYEQYF
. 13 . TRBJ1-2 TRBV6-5 TGTGCCAGCAGTTTCCGGCGGAATGGGGGCTACACCTTC CASSFRRNGGYTF
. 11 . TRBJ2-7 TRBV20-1 TGCAGTGTCGAGGACTCCTACGAGCAGTACTTC CSVEDSYEQYF
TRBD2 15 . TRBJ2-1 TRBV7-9 TGTGCCAGCAGTTTCTCTAGCGGCTCCTACAATGAGCAGTTCTTC CASSFSSGSYNEQFF
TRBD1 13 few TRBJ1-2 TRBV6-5 TGTGCCAGCAGTCCTAGACAGGGCTATGGCTACACCTTC CASSPRQGYGYTF
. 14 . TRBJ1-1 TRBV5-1 TGCGCCAGCAGACCCAGGGTTACCGGCACTGAAGCTTTCTTT CASRPRVTGTEAFF
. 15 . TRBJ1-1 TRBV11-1 TGTGCCAGCAGCATCCCCGGACAGCTGAACACTGAAGCTTTCTTT CASSIPGQLNTEAFF
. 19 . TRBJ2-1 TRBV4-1 TGCGCCAGCAGCCAAGTCGAGGGTGGCACTTACAGCTCCTACAATGAGCAGTTCTTC CASSQVEGGTYSSYNEQFF
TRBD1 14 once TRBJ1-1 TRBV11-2 TGTGCCAGCAGTCGACAGGGGAGCAACACTGAAGCTTTCTTT CASSRQGSNTEAFF
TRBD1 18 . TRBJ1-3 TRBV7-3 TGTGCCAGCAGCCCTCCAGGGACAGGGGTCTTCTCTGGAAACACCATATATTTT CASSPPGTGVFSGNTIYF
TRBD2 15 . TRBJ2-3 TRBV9 TGTGCCAGCAGCGTAGAAGGACTAGGTTCGGATACGCAGTATTTT CASSVEGLGSDTQYF
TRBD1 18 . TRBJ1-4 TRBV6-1 TGTGCCAGCAGTGAACGGGTCCGGGACAGGGTTTTTTTAGAAAAACTGTTTTTT CASSERVRDRVFLEKLFF
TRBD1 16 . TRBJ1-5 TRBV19 TGTGCCAGTAGTATCCAGGGGGCGAGCGCCAATCAGCCCCAGCATTTT CASSIQGASANQPQHF
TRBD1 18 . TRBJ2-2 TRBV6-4 TGTGCCAGCAGTCAAACCCATATCGGGACAGGGGGAGCCGGGGAGCTGTTTTTT CASSQTHIGTGGAGELFF
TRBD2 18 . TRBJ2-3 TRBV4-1 TGCGCCAGCAGCCAGGCCAGCGGGGGGCAACCTAGCACAGATACGCAGTATTTT CASSQASGGQPSTDTQYF
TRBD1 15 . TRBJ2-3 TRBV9 TGTGCCAGCAGCGTAGGACAGGGGGGTTTAGATACGCAGTATTTT CASSVGQGGLDTQYF
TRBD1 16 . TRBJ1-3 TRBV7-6 TGTGCCAGCAGCCAATTACAGGGGGCGCGAGGAAACACCATATATTTT CASSQLQGARGNTIYF
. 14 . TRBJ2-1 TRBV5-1 TGCGCCAGCAGCTTGGCGGGGGGCCGGGGGGAGCAGTTCTTC CASSLAGGRGEQFF
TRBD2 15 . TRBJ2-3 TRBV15 TGTGCCACCAGCATAAAGAGCGGGGGGGCAGATACGCAGTATTTT CATSIKSGGADTQYF
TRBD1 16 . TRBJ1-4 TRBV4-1 TGCGCCAGCAGCCAGCAACCGGGACAGGGTAATGAAAAACTGTTTTTT CASSQQPGQGNEKLFF
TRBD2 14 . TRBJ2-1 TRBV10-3 TGTGCCACTAGCGGTGGGAGCTCCTACAATGAGCAGTTCTTC CATSGGSSYNEQFF